Listed here is a single TCR beta chain. No antigen is known for it. Researchers amplified the TCR beta CDR3 regions from RNA transcripts. Researchers ran a first-round RT-PCR on the TCR CDR3 using the HTBI primer set. TCRdb reprocessed the multiplex PCR reads via MiXCR and lists one record per CDR3 protein. The data hold hundreds of thousands of distinct CDR3 sequences, with 16% observed a single time. This sample was included in a study of T cells in Graves' hyperthyroidism and ophthalmopathy. General study findings and limits: Ophthalmopathy stood apart from stable hyperthyroidism in a 13 V-J model.

This CDR3 spans 14 amino acids. Trimming removed 5 bases at V and 0 bases at J, with 8 bases between. Germline loops: CDR1 MNHNS, CDR2 SASEGT. The authors deemed Graves' hyperthyroidism stable absent ophthalmopathy progression within 18 months. Aged 18 to 65, the patients had hyperthyroidism that was newly diagnosed and had lasted under 2 months. Not enrolled were patients with uncontrolled infection, other autoimmune disease, pregnancy or lactation. This sequence originates from a woman under 30 with Graves' hyperthyroidism. What was sequenced was blood. The chain uses TRBV6-1 and TRBJ1-5, with D hard to call. Here the CDR3 reads CASSSKYSNQPQHF. CDR3 in DNA: TGTGCCAGCAGTTCGAAATATAGCAATCAGCCCCAGCATTTT.